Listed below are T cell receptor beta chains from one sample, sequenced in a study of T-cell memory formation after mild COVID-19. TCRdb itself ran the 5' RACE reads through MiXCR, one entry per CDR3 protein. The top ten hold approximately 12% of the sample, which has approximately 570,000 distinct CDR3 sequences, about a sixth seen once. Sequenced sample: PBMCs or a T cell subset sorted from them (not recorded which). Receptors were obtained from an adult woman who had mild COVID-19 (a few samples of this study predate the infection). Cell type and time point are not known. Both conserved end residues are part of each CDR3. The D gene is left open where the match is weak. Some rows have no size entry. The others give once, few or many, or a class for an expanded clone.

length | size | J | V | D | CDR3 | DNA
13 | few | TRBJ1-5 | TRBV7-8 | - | CASSLWSEQPQHF | TGTGCCAGCAGCTTATGGTCCGAACAGCCCCAGCATTTT
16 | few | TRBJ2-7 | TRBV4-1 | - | CASSQEQGPSSYEQYF | TGCGCCAGCAGCCAAGAGCAGGGGCCAAGCTCCTACGAGCAGTACTTC
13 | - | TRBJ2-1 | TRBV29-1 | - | CSVEWRGAREQFF | TGCAGCGTTGAATGGCGGGGAGCTAGGGAGCAGTTCTTC
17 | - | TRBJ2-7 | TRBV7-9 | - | CASSNEVYRTLTREQYF | TGTGCCAGCAGCAACGAGGTTTATAGGACACTGACTAGGGAGCAGTACTTC
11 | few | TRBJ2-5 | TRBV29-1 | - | CSVEGKETQYF | TGCAGCGTTGAAGGGAAAGAGACCCAGTACTTC
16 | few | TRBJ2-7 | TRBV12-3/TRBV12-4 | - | CASSLRAGQRGDEQYF | TGTGCCAGCAGTTTGAGGGCGGGGCAGAGAGGGGACGAGCAGTACTTC
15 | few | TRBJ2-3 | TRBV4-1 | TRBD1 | CASSYRTGSTDTQYF | TGCGCCAGCAGCTACCGGACAGGCAGCACAGATACGCAGTATTTT
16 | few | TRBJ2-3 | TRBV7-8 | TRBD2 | CASSRTSGGSGDTQYF | TGTGCCAGCAGCCGGACTAGCGGGGGGTCCGGGGATACGCAGTATTTT
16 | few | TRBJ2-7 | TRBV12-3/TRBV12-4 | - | CASSFGGLAGAYEQYF | TGTGCCAGCAGTTTCGGGGGACTCGCCGGCGCGTACGAGCAGTACTTC
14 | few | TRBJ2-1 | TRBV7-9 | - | CASSPRRERNEQFF | TGTGCCAGCAGCCCCCGCCGGGAGAGAAATGAGCAGTTCTTC
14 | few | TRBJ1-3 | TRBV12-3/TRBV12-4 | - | CASSSRQAGNTIYF | TGTGCCAGCAGTTCCAGACAAGCTGGAAACACCATATATTTT
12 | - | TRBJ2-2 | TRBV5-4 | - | CASSWDSAELFF | TGTGCCAGCAGCTGGGACTCCGCGGAGCTGTTTTTT
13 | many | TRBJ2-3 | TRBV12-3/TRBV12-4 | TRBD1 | CASSGQVSDTQYF | TGTGCCAGCAGCGGACAGGTTTCAGATACGCAGTATTTT
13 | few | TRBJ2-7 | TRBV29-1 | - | CSVEVGDLYEQYF | TGCAGCGTTGAAGTGGGGGATTTATACGAGCAGTACTTC
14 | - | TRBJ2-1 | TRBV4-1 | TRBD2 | CASSLASGTDEQFF | TGCGCCAGCAGCCTCGCTAGCGGGACGGATGAGCAGTTCTTC
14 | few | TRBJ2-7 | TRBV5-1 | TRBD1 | CASSWTGQNYEQYF | TGCGCCAGCAGCTGGACGGGACAGAACTACGAGCAGTACTTC
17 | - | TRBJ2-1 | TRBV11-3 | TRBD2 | CASSRTSGRYRDNEQFF | TGTGCCAGCAGCCGGACTAGCGGGAGATATCGGGACAATGAGCAGTTCTTC
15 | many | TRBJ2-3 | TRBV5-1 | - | CASSPPGQATDTQYF | TGCGCCAGCAGCCCCCCGGGCCAAGCAACAGATACGCAGTATTTT
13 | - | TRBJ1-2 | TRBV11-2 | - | CASSPSPSGGYTF | TGTGCCAGCAGCCCTAGTCCCAGCGGAGGCTACACCTTC
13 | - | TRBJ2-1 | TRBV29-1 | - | CSVPDPLDNEQFF | TGCAGCGTTCCGGATCCCTTAGACAATGAGCAGTTCTTC
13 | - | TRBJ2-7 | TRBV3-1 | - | CASSPSQWYEQYF | TGTGCCAGCAGCCCTTCACAGTGGTACGAGCAGTACTTC
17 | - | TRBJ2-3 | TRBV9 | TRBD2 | CASSVGGLAGSTDTQYF | TGTGCCAGCAGCGTAGGGGGACTAGCGGGTAGCACAGATACGCAGTATTTT
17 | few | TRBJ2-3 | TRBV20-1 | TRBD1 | CSANSRGGRQGADTQYF | TGCAGTGCTAACTCCCGGGGGGGCCGACAGGGGGCGGATACGCAGTATTTT
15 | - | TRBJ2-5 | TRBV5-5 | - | CASSSWRLLQETQYF | TGTGCCAGCAGCTCATGGCGACTCCTCCAAGAGACCCAGTACTTC
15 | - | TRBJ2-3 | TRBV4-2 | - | CASSQELGPTDTQYF | TGTGCCAGCAGCCAAGAACTGGGGCCCACAGATACGCAGTATTTT
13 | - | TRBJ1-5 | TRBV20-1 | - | CSARYTSNQPQHF | TGCAGTGCCAGATACACTAGCAATCAGCCCCAGCATTTT
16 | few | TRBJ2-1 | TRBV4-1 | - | CASSQAGQSGGNEQFF | TGCGCCAGCAGCCAAGCGGGCCAATCTGGGGGCAATGAGCAGTTCTTC
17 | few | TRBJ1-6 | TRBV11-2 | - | CASSLAPSSSYNSPLHF | TGTGCCAGCAGCTTAGCCCCCTCAAGCTCCTATAATTCACCCCTCCACTTT
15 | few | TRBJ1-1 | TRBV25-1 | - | CASSEFDRLNTEAFF | TGTGCCAGCAGTGAATTTGACAGGCTGAACACTGAAGCTTTCTTT
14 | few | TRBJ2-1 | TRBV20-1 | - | CSANTGFSYNEQFF | TGCAGTGCTAACACAGGGTTCTCCTACAATGAGCAGTTCTTC
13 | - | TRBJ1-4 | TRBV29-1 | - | CSAMDSLNEKLFF | TGCAGCGCTATGGACAGTCTTAATGAAAAACTGTTTTTT
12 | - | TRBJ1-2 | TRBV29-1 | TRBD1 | CSVGQGNYGYTF | TGCAGCGTGGGACAGGGGAACTATGGCTACACCTTC
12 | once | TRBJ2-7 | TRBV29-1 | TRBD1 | CSAGQGSYEQYF | TGCAGCGCTGGACAGGGAAGCTACGAGCAGTACTTC
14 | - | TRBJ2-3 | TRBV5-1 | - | CASSRQSRPDTQYF | TGCGCCAGCAGTCGACAGTCGCGACCAGATACGCAGTATTTT
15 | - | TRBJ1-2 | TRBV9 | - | CASSSDPGPDYGYTF | TGTGCCAGCAGCTCTGATCCGGGACCTGACTATGGCTACACCTTC
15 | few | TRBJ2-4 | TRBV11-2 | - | CASSRIQGTKNIQYF | TGTGCCAGCAGCCGGATACAGGGTACCAAAAACATTCAGTACTTC
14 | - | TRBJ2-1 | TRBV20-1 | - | CSAPGRLPINEQFF | TGCAGTGCTCCCGGACGGCTGCCTATCAATGAGCAGTTCTTC
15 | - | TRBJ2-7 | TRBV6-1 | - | CASSVYPGTSYEQYF | TGTGCCAGCAGTGTATATCCAGGGACTTCCTACGAGCAGTACTTC
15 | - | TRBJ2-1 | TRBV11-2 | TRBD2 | CASSLGTSVYNEQFF | TGTGCCAGCAGCTTAGGGACTAGCGTTTACAATGAGCAGTTCTTC
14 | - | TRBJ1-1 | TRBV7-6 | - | CASSFQGSPTEAFF | TGTGCCAGCAGCTTTCAGGGATCCCCCACTGAAGCTTTCTTT
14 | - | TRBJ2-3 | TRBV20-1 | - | CSALGARGTDTQYF | TGCAGTGCCCTGGGGGCTCGGGGTACAGATACGCAGTATTTT
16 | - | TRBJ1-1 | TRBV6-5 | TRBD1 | CASSYDRGLMNTEAFF | TGTGCCAGCAGTTATGACAGGGGACTAATGAACACTGAAGCTTTCTTT
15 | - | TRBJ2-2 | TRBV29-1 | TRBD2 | CSVTPGGKDTGELFF | TGCAGCGTAACTCCCGGGGGGAAGGACACCGGGGAGCTGTTTTTT